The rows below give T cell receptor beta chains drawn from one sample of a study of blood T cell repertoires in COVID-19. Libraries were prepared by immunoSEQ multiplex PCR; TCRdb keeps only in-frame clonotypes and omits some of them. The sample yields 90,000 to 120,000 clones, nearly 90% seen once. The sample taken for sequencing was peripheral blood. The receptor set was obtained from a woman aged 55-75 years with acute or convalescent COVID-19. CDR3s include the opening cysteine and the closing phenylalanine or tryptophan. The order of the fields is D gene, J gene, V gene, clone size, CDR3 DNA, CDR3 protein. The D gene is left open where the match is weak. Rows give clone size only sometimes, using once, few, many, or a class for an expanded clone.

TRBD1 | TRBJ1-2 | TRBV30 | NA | TGTGCCTGGAGTCCGGGGTTTGACAGGGGGCGAGGAGGCTACACCTTC | CAWSPGFDRGRGGYTF
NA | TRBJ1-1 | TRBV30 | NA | TGTGCCTGGAGTGTAAGGGGCTTGAAGAACACTGAAGCTTTCTTT | CAWSVRGLKNTEAFF
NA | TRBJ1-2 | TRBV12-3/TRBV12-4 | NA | TGTGCCAGCAGTTTTACAGGGCAGAATGGCTACACCTTC | CASSFTGQNGYTF
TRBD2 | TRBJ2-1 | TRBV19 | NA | TGTGCCAGTAGTATAACAGCGGGAGGGCCCGCCAATGAGCAGTTCTTC | CASSITAGGPANEQFF
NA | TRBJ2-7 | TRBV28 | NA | TGTGCCAGCAGTACTCAACAGTTAAGCTCCTACGAGCAGTACTTC | CASSTQQLSSYEQYF
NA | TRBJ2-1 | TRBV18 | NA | TGTGCCAGCTCCCCTCAGGGCCATGAGCAGTTCTTC | CASSPQGHEQFF
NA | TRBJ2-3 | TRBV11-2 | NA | TGTGCCAGCAGCTTATGGCGGGTTAGCACAGATACGCAGTATTTT | CASSLWRVSTDTQYF
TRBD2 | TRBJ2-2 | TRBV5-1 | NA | TGCGCCAGCAGCTCGAACCCCGGGACTAGCGGGCCGAGGCGGGGCACCGGGGAGCTGTTTTTT | CASSSNPGTSGPRRGTGELFF
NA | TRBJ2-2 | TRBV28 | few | TGTGCCAGCTCTCTAGACTCGACAGTCATGCACGGGGAGCTGTTTTTT | CASSLDSTVMHGELFF
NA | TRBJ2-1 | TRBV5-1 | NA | TGCGCCAGCAGCTTGGCCGCAGAATACAATGAGCAGTTCTTC | CASSLAAEYNEQFF
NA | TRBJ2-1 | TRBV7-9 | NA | TGTGCCAGCAGCCAGGCCGGGAGAGGGGTATACAATGAGCAGTTCTTC | CASSQAGRGVYNEQFF
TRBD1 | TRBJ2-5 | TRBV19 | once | TGTGCCAGTAGTAGGGACAGGGACCAAGAGACCCAGTACTTC | CASSRDRDQETQYF
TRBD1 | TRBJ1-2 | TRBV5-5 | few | TGTGCCAGCAGCGTTACAGGGGGAAACGCCCTTCTGTTCTTC | CASSVTGGNALLFF
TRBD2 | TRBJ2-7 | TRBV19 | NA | TGTGCCAGTAGTGATGTGGGACTAGAACGGGAGCAGTACTTC | CASSDVGLEREQYF
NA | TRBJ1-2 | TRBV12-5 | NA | TGTGCTAGTGGTTTAGGTGAGGGCTATGGCTACACCTTC | CASGLGEGYGYTF
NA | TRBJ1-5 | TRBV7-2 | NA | TGTGCCAGCAGCTTAGAGGACAGTAGCAATCAGCCCCAGCATTTT | CASSLEDSSNQPQHF
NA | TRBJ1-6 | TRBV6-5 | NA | TGTGCCAGCAGTTACCTAAGGACAGTCAATTCACCCCTCCACTTT | CASSYLRTVNSPLHF
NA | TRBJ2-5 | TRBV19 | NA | TGTGCCAGTAGTGCGGTAGGACAAGAGACCCAGTACTTC | CASSAVGQETQYF
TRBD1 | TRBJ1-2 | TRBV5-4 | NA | TGTGCCAGCAGCAGCCGGGACAGGGCCCTCTATGGCTACACCTTC | CASSSRDRALYGYTF
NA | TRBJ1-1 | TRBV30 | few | TGTGCCTGGAGTGTATTGACACCGAACACTGAAGCTTTCTTT | CAWSVLTPNTEAFF
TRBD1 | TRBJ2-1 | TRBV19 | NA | TGTGCCAGTAGTATATCGGCAGGGGGTCCCAATGAGCAGTTCTTC | CASSISAGGPNEQFF
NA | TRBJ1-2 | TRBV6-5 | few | TGTGCCAGCAGTTACTCAGGGGACTATGGCTACACCTTC | CASSYSGDYGYTF
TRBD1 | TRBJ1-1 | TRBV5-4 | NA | TGTGCCAGCAGCTTGGTGGGGGACAGTAGTGAAATGGCTTTCTTT | CASSLVGDSSEMAFF
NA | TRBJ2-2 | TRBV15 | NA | TGTGCCACCAGCAGGGACTATGGGAACACCGGGGAGCTGTTTTTT | CATSRDYGNTGELFF
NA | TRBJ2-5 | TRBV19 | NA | TGTGCCAGTAGTATAACCCCGGGTGGGGAGACCCAGTACTTC | CASSITPGGETQYF
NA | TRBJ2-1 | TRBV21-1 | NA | TGTGCCAGCAGCGAAGAAACTAGCGGGCGCTCCTACAATGAGCAGTTCTTC | CASSEETSGRSYNEQFF
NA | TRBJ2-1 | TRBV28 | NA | TGTGCCAGCGGAGTGAACTATGAGCAGTTCTTC | CASGVNYEQFF
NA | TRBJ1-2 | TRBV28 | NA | TGTGCCAGCAGTCTGGAGGACTATGGCTACACCTTC | CASSLEDYGYTF
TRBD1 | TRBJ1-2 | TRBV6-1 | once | TGTGCCAGCAGTGATTTGGGACAGGGGATCGTCTATGGCTACACCTTC | CASSDLGQGIVYGYTF
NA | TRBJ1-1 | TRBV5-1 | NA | TGCGCCAGCGGTCACGTCGGAGGAGAGGCTTTCTTT | CASGHVGGEAFF
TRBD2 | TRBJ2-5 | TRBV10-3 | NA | TGTGCCATCAGAGCGGGGGTCCAAGAGACCCAGTACTTC | CAIRAGVQETQYF
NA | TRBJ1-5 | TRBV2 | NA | TGTGCCAGCACCCGGGACAAATATAGCAATCAGCCCCAGCATTTT | CASTRDKYSNQPQHF
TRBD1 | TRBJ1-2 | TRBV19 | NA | TGTGCCAGTAGTTCACTCCCGGGACAGGGGGCTAACTATGGCTACACCTTC | CASSSLPGQGANYGYTF
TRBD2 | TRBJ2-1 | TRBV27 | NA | TGTGCCAGCAGTTTGTGGGAGGGCCCCTACAATGAGCAGTTCTTC | CASSLWEGPYNEQFF
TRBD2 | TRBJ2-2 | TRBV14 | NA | TGTGCCAGCAGCCGGGCGGGGGGCACCGGGGAGCTGTTTTTT | CASSRAGGTGELFF
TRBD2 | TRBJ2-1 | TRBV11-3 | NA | TGTGCCAGCAGCTTAGGGTCCTCGGGGACTAGCAATGAGCAGTTCTTC | CASSLGSSGTSNEQFF
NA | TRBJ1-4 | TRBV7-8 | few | TGTGCCAGCAGCTTTTCCACTTTAACGCTAACAACTAATGAAAAACTGTTTTTT | CASSFSTLTLTTNEKLFF
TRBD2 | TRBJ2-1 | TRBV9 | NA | TGTGCCAGCAGCGCCTCAAGTTCGGGGGGATACAATGAGCAGTTCTTC | CASSASSSGGYNEQFF
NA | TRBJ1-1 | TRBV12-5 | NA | TGTGCTAGTGGTTTGTTTATCGGGGGAGGGACTGAAGCTTTCTTT | CASGLFIGGGTEAFF
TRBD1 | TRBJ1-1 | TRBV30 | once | TGTGCCTGGAGTCACAGGGCCAACAGGGGGACTGAAGCTTTCTTT | CAWSHRANRGTEAFF
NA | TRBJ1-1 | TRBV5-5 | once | TGTGCCAGCAGCTTGTGGCGGGGAATGGAAGCTTTCTTT | CASSLWRGMEAFF
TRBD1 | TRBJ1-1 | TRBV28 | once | TGTGCCAGCAGTTTATTAGTAGGGACAGTCGAAGCTTTCTTT | CASSLLVGTVEAFF
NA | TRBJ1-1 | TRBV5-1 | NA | TGCGCCAGCTCCACTCAGGGCAGCACTGAAGCTTTCTTT | CASSTQGSTEAFF
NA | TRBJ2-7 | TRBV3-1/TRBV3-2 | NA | TGTGCCAGCAGCCAAGATCTTAACTACGCCTACGAGCAGTACTTC | CASSQDLNYAYEQYF
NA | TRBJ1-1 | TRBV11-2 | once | TGTGCCAGCAGCTTGGTCCGAGGGAACACTGAAGCTTTCTTT | CASSLVRGNTEAFF
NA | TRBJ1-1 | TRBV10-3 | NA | TGTGCCTTAAAGGGAAGCGACGGGAATGGTGAAGCTTTCTTT | CALKGSDGNGEAFF
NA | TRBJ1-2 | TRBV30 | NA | TGTGCCTGGAGTAGGGGCGGGGCAGCTCCTAACTATGGCTACACCTTC | CAWSRGGAAPNYGYTF